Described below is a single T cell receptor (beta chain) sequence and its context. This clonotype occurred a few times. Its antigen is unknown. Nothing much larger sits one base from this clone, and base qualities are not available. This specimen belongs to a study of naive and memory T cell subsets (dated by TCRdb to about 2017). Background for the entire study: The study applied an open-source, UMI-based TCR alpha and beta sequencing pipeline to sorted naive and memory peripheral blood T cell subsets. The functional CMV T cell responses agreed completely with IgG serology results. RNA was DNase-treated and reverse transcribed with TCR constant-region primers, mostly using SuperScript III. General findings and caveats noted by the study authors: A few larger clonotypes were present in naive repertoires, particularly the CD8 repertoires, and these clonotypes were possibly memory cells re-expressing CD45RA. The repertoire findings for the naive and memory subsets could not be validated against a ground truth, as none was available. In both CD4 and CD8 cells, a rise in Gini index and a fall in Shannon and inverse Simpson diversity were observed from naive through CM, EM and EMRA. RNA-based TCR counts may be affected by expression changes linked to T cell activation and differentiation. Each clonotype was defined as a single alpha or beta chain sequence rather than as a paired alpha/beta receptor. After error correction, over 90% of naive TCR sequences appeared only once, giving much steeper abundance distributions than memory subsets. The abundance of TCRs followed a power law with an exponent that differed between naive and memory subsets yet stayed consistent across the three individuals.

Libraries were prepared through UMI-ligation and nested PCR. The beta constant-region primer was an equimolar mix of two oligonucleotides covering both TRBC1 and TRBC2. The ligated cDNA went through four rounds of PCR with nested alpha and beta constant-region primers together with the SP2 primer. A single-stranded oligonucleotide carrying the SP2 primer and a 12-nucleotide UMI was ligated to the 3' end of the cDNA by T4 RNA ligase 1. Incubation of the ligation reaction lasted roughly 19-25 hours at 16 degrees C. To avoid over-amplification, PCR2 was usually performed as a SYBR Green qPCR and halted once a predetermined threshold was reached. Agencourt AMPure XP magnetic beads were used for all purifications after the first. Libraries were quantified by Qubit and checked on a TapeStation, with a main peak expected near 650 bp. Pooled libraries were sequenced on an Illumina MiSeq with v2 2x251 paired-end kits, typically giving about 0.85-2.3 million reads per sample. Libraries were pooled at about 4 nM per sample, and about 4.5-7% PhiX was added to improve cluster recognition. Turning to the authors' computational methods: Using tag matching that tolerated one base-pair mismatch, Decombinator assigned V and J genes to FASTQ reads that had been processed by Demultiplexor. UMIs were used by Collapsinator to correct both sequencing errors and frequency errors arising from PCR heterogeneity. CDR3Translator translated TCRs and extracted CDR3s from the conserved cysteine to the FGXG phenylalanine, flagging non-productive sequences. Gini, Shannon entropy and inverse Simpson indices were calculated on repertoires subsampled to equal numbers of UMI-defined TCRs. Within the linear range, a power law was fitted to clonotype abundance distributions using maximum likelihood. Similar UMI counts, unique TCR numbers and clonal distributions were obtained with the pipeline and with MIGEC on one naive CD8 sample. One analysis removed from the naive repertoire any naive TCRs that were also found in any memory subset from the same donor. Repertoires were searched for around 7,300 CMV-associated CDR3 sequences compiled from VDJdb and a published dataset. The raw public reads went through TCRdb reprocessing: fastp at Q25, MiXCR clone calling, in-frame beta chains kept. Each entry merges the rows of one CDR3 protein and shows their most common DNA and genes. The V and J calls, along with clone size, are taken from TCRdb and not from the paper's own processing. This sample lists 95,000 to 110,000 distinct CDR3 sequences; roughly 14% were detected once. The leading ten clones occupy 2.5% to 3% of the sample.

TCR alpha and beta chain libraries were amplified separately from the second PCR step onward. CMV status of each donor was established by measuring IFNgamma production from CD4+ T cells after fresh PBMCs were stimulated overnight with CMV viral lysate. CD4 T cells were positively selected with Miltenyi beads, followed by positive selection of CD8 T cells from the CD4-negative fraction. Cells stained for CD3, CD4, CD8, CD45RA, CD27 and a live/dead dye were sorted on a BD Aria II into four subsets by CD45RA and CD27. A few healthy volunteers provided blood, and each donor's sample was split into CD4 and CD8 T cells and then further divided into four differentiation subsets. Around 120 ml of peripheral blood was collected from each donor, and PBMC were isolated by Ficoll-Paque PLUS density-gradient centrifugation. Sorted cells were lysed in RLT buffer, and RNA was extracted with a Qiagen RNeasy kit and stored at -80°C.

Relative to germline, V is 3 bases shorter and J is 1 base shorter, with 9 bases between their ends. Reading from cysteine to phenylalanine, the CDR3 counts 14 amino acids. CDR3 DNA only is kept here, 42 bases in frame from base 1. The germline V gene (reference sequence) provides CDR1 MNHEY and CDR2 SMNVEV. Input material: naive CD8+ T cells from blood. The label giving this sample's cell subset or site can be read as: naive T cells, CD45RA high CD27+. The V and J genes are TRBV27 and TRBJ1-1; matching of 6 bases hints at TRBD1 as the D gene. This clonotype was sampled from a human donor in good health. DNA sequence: TGTGCCAGCAGTTTGGGACACTCGAACACTGAAGCTTTCTTT. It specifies CASSLGHSNTEAFF.